The sequence of this TCR beta chain was determined in a study of OX40 agonist ivuxolimab in advanced cancers. General observations from the study: CD4+ T cells averaged fewer expanded clones than CD8+ T cells.

Germline V CDR1 and CDR2: LNHDA, SQIVND (reference sequence). This CDR3 has 14 residues. J lost 4 bases, V lost 7 bases, and 8 bases had no gene match. Remarks on this clone: Antigen unknown.

Some clones are missing from TCRdb's copy, which holds only in-frame ones; the method was immunoSEQ multiplex PCR. Of 110,000 or so clones in the sample, approximately 89% were seen once. This material consisted of CD4+ or CD8+ T cells sorted from blood, taken in a trial of the OX40 agonist ivuxolimab. J is TRBJ1-1 and V is TRBV19; 8 bases align to TRBD1. The receptor was derived from an adult with an advanced solid tumor such as melanoma, head and neck, liver or kidney cancer. CDR3 in amino acids: CASTSTGVITEAFF. CDR3 DNA sequence: TGTGCCAGTACCTCGACAGGGGTGATCACTGAAGCTTTCTTT.